This T cell receptor beta chain comes out of a study of CD8 T cells in Susac syndrome. About the research overall: Sequenced Susac syndrome patients included over 5 with active disease and under ten who were in remission.

The CDR3 runs to 13 residues. Germline assignment: CDR1 SQVTM and CDR2 ANQGSEA. V lost 5 bases to trimming and J lost 2 bases, with 13 bases between them. From blood CD8+ and CD4+ T cells, the TCR beta chain was sequenced. The authors reverse transcribed roughly 0.5 to 1 ug RNA with random hexamers. A multiplex approach, immunoSEQ multiplex PCR, amplified TCR beta CDR3 across 54 Vbeta and 13 Jbeta. TCRdb reprocessed the immunoSEQ multiplex PCR reads with MiXCR, giving one entry per CDR3 protein. Of roughly 190,000 distinct CDR3 sequences in the sample, around 95% are singletons; the top ten hold around 0.16%.

This chain joins TRBV29-1 and TRBJ2-7; D gene ambiguous. The clonotype was recovered from a human donor with Susac syndrome. Input material: CD8+ T cells from PBMCs. The CDR3, as DNA: TGCAGCGTTTTGGACCTTATGCCCTACGAGCAGTACTTC. It specifies CSVLDLMPYEQYF.